This entry lists 9 T cell receptor beta chains sequenced from one sample in a study of post-analysis software for immune sequencing data (dated by TCRdb to the mid-2010s). Overall study results and their limits: Significantly higher frequencies in patients than in controls were found for about 5 TRBV segments, including TRBV5-6, TRBV5-1 and TRBV20-1.

For these TCRs, the target antigens are not known. The library was generated by PCR. Sequencer: Illumina HiSeq 2500. To reduce PCR and sequencing biases, unique molecular identifiers were incorporated into the TCR beta cDNA libraries. Clones were called with MiXCR by TCRdb after fastp trimmed the public reads at Q25, and only in-frame beta chains were retained. Rows with one shared CDR3 protein collapse into an entry with the most common genes and DNA. Here the sample has around 700,000 distinct CDR3 sequences; roughly three fifths occur a single time. Approximately 10% of the sample lies in the top ten. Specimen: blood. Receptor source: a girl aged 2 to 9 with multiple sclerosis.

The chain is built from TRBV2 and TRBJ2-3, with D maybe TRBD2 (5 bases). Trimming cost V 0 bases and J 0 bases, with 10 bases left between them. Germline V gene data show CDR1 as SNHLY and CDR2 as FYNNEI. This CDR3 is built from 16 residues. The CDR3 region is CASSEAGVTSTDTQYF. In DNA, the CDR3 is TGTGCCAGCAGTGAAGCGGGAGTCACGAGCACAGATACGCAGTATTTT.

The chain joins TRBV10-3 to TRBJ1-2, with D tentatively TRBD1 (6 bases). Trimming removed 5 bases at V and 8 bases at J, with 15 bases between. Germline V gives CDR1 ENHRY, CDR2 SYGVKD. This CDR3 contains 13 residues. The CDR3 sequence: CAISSNRDEGYTF. CDR3 in DNA: TGTGCCATCAGTTCGAACAGGGATGAAGGCTACACCTTC.

The chain recombines TRBV5-1 with TRBJ2-1, with 11 bases matching TRBD1. The V segment lost 8 bases and the J segment 5 bases; nucleotides outside the gene matches: 6. This CDR3 spans 14 amino acids. Germline assignment: CDR1 SGHRS and CDR2 YFSETQ. In DNA form, the CDR3 reads TGCGCCAGTGCAGGACAGGGGGCTAACAATGAGCAGTTCTTC. It codes for CASAGQGANNEQFF.

This clonotype has only a few counts. The genes are TRBV12-3 or TRBV12-4 and TRBJ2-4; D gene ambiguous. The DNA end favors TRBJ2-7, so the J call may be wrong. This CDR3 spans 12 amino acids. CDR3 amino acids: CASSPATYEQYF. Here the CDR3 DNA reads TGTGCCAGCAGTCCCGCAACCTACGAGCAGTACTTC.

The chain combines TRBV30 with TRBJ2-1; D is unclear. V was trimmed by 0 bases and J by 5 bases, leaving 8 bases between them. The CDR3 consists of 13 residues. Germline CDR1 reads GTSNPN; CDR2 reads SVGIG (reference sequence). The CDR3 DNA sequence: TGTGCCTGGAGTGTAATCAGAGACAATGAGCAGTTCTTC. Translating it yields CAWSVIRDNEQFF.

This chain connects TRBV2 to TRBJ2-5; TRBD2 agrees at 11 bases. The V gene's germline CDR1 is SNHLY and CDR2 FYNNEI. This CDR3 spans 20 amino acids. V lost 5 bases, J lost 5 bases, and 22 bases stayed unmatched. The CDR3 nucleotides are TGTGCCAGCAGTCCTCCGGGACTAGCGGTTTCGAGTGGTTCGGGGGAGACCCAGTACTTC. This gives the protein CASSPPGLAVSSGSGETQYF.

This chain uses TRBV28 with TRBJ2-7; D remains unclear. The CDR3 contains 17 residues. The germline CDR1 and CDR2 sequences are MDHEN and SYDVKM. V was trimmed by 6 bases and J by 0 bases, leaving 21 bases between them. CDR3 sequence reads: CASSPTVQTTISYEQYF. The CDR3 DNA reads as TGTGCCAGCAGCCCTACCGTACAAACTACCATCTCCTACGAGCAGTACTTC.

The chain combines TRBV7-6 with TRBJ1-2; 8 bases agree with TRBD1. Trimming removed 5 bases from V and 7 bases from J; junction bases left unmatched: 12. In germline, CDR1 is SGHVS, CDR2 FNYEAQ. The CDR3 totals 15 residues. CDR3 sequence reads: CASSPRTGRMVGYTF. For the CDR3, the DNA is TGTGCCAGCAGCCCACGGACAGGGAGGATGGTTGGCTACACCTTC.

As to this clonotype: Compared with germline, one end of the junction differs, possibly owing to a read error. This rearrangement joins TRBV12-3 or TRBV12-4 to TRBJ2-3, with D unresolved. CDR3 size: 14 residues. In DNA, the CDR3 is TGTGCCAGCAGGTTAAACGGGTTTCAAGATGCGCAGTATTTT. Protein product: CASRLNGFQDAQYF.